Listed below are T cell receptor beta chains from one sample, sequenced in a study of blood T cell repertoires in COVID-19. The assay was immunoSEQ multiplex PCR, and TCRdb's table has in-frame clones only and misses some. The sample includes fewer than 200,000 clones, roughly 76% seen only once; the top ten take less than 15%. The sample taken for sequencing was peripheral blood. These receptors all come from an elderly woman with COVID-19, enrolled during active disease. Each CDR3 is given with its conserved first and last residue. A D gene is named only where the DNA matches it firmly. Rows may omit the clone size; those that give it use once, few, many or a size class.

TRBV4-1	TRBD2	TRBJ2-2	few	TGCGCCAGCAGCCAAGAAGGGACTAGATCGAACACCGGGGAGCTGTTTTTT	CASSQEGTRSNTGELFF
TRBV13	.	TRBJ1-4	.	TGTGCCAGCAGCCACCCCGAGAAGAGGGAAAAACTGTTTTTT	CASSHPEKREKLFF
TRBV30	.	TRBJ1-1	.	TGTGCCTGGAGTGGACAGTCGAACACTGAAGCTTTCTTT	CAWSGQSNTEAFF
TRBV9	TRBD2	TRBJ2-7	.	TGTGCCAGCAGCGCCGGGACTAGCGGCTCCTACGAGCAGTACTTC	CASSAGTSGSYEQYF
TRBV4-2	TRBD1	TRBJ1-6	.	TGTGCCAGCAGTTCAAGACTCAACAGGGGAGTAGGTAATTCACCCCTCCACTTT	CASSSRLNRGVGNSPLHF
TRBV5-1	TRBD2	TRBJ2-1	.	TGCGCCAGCAGCCCCCAGGGACTAGCGGGAGCAAATGAGCAGTTCTTC	CASSPQGLAGANEQFF
TRBV5-1	TRBD1	TRBJ1-2	.	TGCGCCAGCAGCTTGGAGGACAGGAACTATGGCTACACCTTC	CASSLEDRNYGYTF
TRBV6-5	.	TRBJ1-6	.	TGTGCCAGCAGGGGCAGCAATTCACCCCTCCACTTT	CASRGSNSPLHF
TRBV5-4	.	TRBJ1-3	.	TGTGCCAGCAGCCTAAGAGGAAACACCATATATTTT	CASSLRGNTIYF
TRBV28	.	TRBJ1-1	.	TGTGCCAGCAGTTTATCGTTGAGTAAAGCTTTCTTT	CASSLSLSKAFF
TRBV14	.	TRBJ2-5	once	TGTGCCAGCAGCCGTGGGACATTAGAGACCCAGTACTTC	CASSRGTLETQYF
TRBV5-1	TRBD2	TRBJ2-1	.	TGCGCCAGCAGCGCGGGAGGGCCTGGGAATGAGCAGTTCTTC	CASSAGGPGNEQFF
TRBV18	.	TRBJ2-7	.	TGTGCCAGCTCACCCATGACAGTTCCCTACGAGCAGTACTTC	CASSPMTVPYEQYF
TRBV3-1/TRBV3-2	.	TRBJ1-2	.	TGTGCCAGCAGCCAAGCGCCGGGGATAGGCTATGGCTACACCTTC	CASSQAPGIGYGYTF
TRBV19	TRBD1	TRBJ1-5	.	TGTGCCAGTACTGGGACAGGGGGGGGTCAGCCCCAGCATTTT	CASTGTGGGQPQHF
TRBV7-9	.	TRBJ1-1	.	TGTGCCAGCAGCAATACAGGGAACACTGAAGCTTTCTTT	CASSNTGNTEAFF
TRBV19	TRBD2	TRBJ2-3	.	TGTGCCAGTAGTCCGGCCGGGACTAGCGGAGCGGATACGCAGTATTTT	CASSPAGTSGADTQYF
TRBV7-8	TRBD2	TRBJ2-2	.	TGTGCCAGCAGCTTCACTAGCGGGGGGCAGAACACCGGGGAGCTGTTTTTT	CASSFTSGGQNTGELFF
TRBV5-4	.	TRBJ2-7	many	TGTGCCAGCAGCTTGGGCAGCTCCTACGAGCAGTACTTC	CASSLGSSYEQYF
TRBV7-2	TRBD1	TRBJ2-7	few	TGTGCCAGCAGCTCTAGGGGGACAGGGGGGTCGGGCGAGCAGTACTTC	CASSSRGTGGSGEQYF
TRBV11-3	.	TRBJ1-6	.	TGTGCCAGCAGCTTAGAACCGGCCTATAATTCACCCCTCCACTTT	CASSLEPAYNSPLHF
TRBV19	.	TRBJ1-2	.	TGTGCCAGTAGTGCGTCCGGGACAAAGAACTATGGCTACACCTTC	CASSASGTKNYGYTF
TRBV12-3/TRBV12-4	.	TRBJ1-4	.	TGTGCCAGCAGTTTAGCCACAGAAAAACTGTTTTTT	CASSLATEKLFF
TRBV12-3/TRBV12-4	.	TRBJ2-1	.	TGTGCCAGCAGTTTCAGTCCCGACAATGAGCAGTTCTTC	CASSFSPDNEQFF
TRBV28	TRBD2	TRBJ2-3	.	TGTGCCAGCAGTTGGGGAGCGGGGGGGGTCACAGATACGCAGTATTTT	CASSWGAGGVTDTQYF
TRBV7-9	.	TRBJ1-5	.	TGTGCTAGCAGCGAAGGGGGGGATCAGCCCCAGCATTTT	CASSEGGDQPQHF
TRBV21-1	.	TRBJ1-3	.	TGTGCCAGCAGCAAAGCCGTGACAGGGAATGGTGGTTCTGGAAACACCATATATTTT	CASSKAVTGNGGSGNTIYF
TRBV2	.	TRBJ2-1	few	TGTGCCAGCGCCGGCAGGGCGTCCTACAATGAGCAGTTCTTC	CASAGRASYNEQFF